The 8 T cell receptor beta chains given below trace back to one sample, sequenced in a study of regulatory T cells in long-lasting Graves disease. Construction of the TCR beta libraries employed iRepertoire HTBI primers in conjunction with Arm-PCR of CDR3 regions. TCRdb fed the multiplex PCR reads into MiXCR, producing one record per CDR3 protein. The sample has under 250,000 distinct CDR3 sequences; 20% to 25% are singletons. Time point given: newly diagnosed GD, antithyroid drugs for less than 3 months. After RNA was extracted from PBMCs, the TCR library was made from it. The material was peripheral blood mononuclear cells (PBMCs), obtained at new diagnosis, from a patient treated with antithyroid drugs. All receptors come from a female donor with Graves disease.

About this clonotype: A far larger clone is one nucleotide away, so this likely arose from a read error. The rearrangement joins TRBV7-2 to TRBJ2-3; the match to TRBD2 covers 12 bases. Gene TRBJ2-7 matches the end of the DNA better, so the J call may be wrong. Germline assignment: CDR1 SGHTA and CDR2 FQGNSA. The CDR3 is 15 amino acids. The CDR3 DNA sequence: TGTGCCAGCAGCAGACGACTAGCGGGGGAGAATGAGCAGTACTTC. Its translation is CASSRRLAGENEQYF.

This clonotype was seen ten or more times. The chain couples TRBV9 to TRBJ2-2; 7 positions agree with TRBD1. This CDR3 is 14 amino acids long. Germline trimming cut 4 bases from V and 4 bases from J; bases unmatched to any gene: 4. From germline, CDR1 is SGDLS and CDR2 YYNGEE. Here the CDR3 DNA reads TGTGCCAGCAGCACGGGACAGCCCACCGGGGAGCTGTTTTTT. Translating it yields CASSTGQPTGELFF.

By share, this clonotype ranks as medium-sized. This chain joins TRBV7-2 and TRBJ2-1, with TRBD2 matching 15 bases. Germline V gene data show CDR1 as SGHTA and CDR2 as FQGNSA. V was clipped by 1 base and J by 10 bases; unmatched bases: 2. The CDR3 has 15 amino acids. The chain's CDR3 is CASSLVGLAGGEQFF. The CDR3 bases are TGTGCCAGCAGCTTAGTAGGACTAGCGGGGGGGGAGCAGTTCTTC.

The chain combines TRBV10-3 with TRBJ2-7; perhaps D is TRBD1 or TRBD2 (5 bases each). The CDR3 is made up of 14 amino acids. Germline V CDR1 and CDR2: ENHRY, SYGVKD. V was clipped by 8 bases and J by 3 bases, with 17 bases between them. This CDR3 is CAIRSGTAYYEQYF. CDR3 in DNA: TGTGCCATCCGCTCCGGGACGGCCTACTACGAGCAGTACTTC.

This clonotype was recorded once. This chain joins TRBV28 and TRBJ2-2; 9 bases line up with TRBD1. CDR1 and CDR2 from the germline V gene are MDHEN and SYDVKM. CDR3 length equals 15 residues. V trimming: 7 bases; J trimming: 4 bases; junction bases outside the gene matches: 7. Here the CDR3 reads CASTLQGAATGELFF. The CDR3 coding sequence is TGTGCCAGCACCCTACAGGGGGCGGCCACCGGGGAGCTGTTTTTT.

This clonotype was detected only a few times. This rearrangement joins TRBV19 to TRBJ2-4; TRBD1 matches at 9 bases. Germline assignment: CDR1 LNHDA and CDR2 SQIVND (reference sequence). This CDR3 contains 19 residues. Trimming cost V 5 bases and J 1 base; bases outside gene matches: 15. The DNA for the CDR3 is TGTGCCAGTAGTGAGGGATACAGGGGGCGAGTTGTTGCCAAAAACATTCAGTACTTC. Amino acid sequence: CASSEGYRGRVVAKNIQYF.

This clonotype came up many times. The CDR3 region has the DNA TGTGCCAGCAGCTTAGGTCGGGGGGCTGGCAATCAGCCCCAGCATTTT. It translates to CASSLGRGAGNQPQHF. The chain combines TRBV7-2 with TRBJ1-5, with D possibly matching TRBD1 (6 bases). The germline V gene encodes CDR1 SGHTA and CDR2 FQGNSA. Trimming shortened V by 1 base and J by 2 bases, and 12 bases separated the two germline ends. CDR3 length equals 16 residues.

This clonotype was seen repeatedly, ten times or more. The V call is TRBV5-5, the J call TRBJ2-5, with D uncertain. The germline gives CDR1 SGHKS, CDR2 YYEKEE (reference sequence). The CDR3 runs to 14 residues. V lost 6 bases to trimming and J lost 2 bases, with 14 bases between them. The DNA of the CDR3 is TGTGCCAGCACCCGTTCGGGTAGGCAAGAGACCCAGTACTTC. It is translated as CASTRSGRQETQYF.